The 22 T cell receptor beta chains below come from one sample, sequenced in a study of blood T cell repertoires in COVID-19. Clones were read by immunoSEQ multiplex PCR, and TCRdb kept only the in-frame ones, dropping some. This sample has some 38,000 clones, with roughly nine tenths found just once. Sequencing used peripheral blood. The origin of the receptors is a man between 50 and 59 years old with active COVID-19.

This chain joins TRBV2 and TRBJ1-4; D is perhaps TRBD1 (5 bases). Germline-derived CDR1 and CDR2 are SNHLY and FYNNEI. The V end was cut by 3 bases, the J end by 4 bases, with 12 bases between. This CDR3 is built from 15 residues. CDR3 sequence reads: CASSDRAGGNEKLFF. The CDR3 nucleotides read TGTGCCAGCAGTGACAGGGCGGGGGGTAATGAAAAACTGTTTTTT.

This clone has only one observation. This chain joins TRBV5-5 and TRBJ2-3; D perhaps matches TRBD1 (5 bases). This CDR3 region has 15 residues. CDR1 and CDR2 from the germline V gene are SGHKS and YYEKEE (reference sequence). The ends were cut back, 0 bases at V and 2 bases at J, with 10 bases in the middle. CDR3 DNA: TGTGCCAGCAGCTTGGACAGGCCTTTCACAGATACGCAGTATTTT. Its protein is CASSLDRPFTDTQYF.

The J gene is TRBJ2-1, the V gene TRBV11-3; TRBD1 matches at 7 bases. The J segment lost 4 bases and the V segment lost 5 bases, leaving 2 bases of the junction unmatched. Germline assignment: CDR1 SGHNT and CDR2 YENEEA. The CDR3 covers 13 residues. The CDR3: CASSARGYNEQFF. The DNA of the CDR3 is TGTGCCAGCAGCGCCAGGGGGTACAATGAGCAGTTCTTC.

The V and J genes are TRBV30 and TRBJ1-3; 9 bases fit TRBD1. Germline lookup yields CDR1 GTSNPN and CDR2 SVGIG (reference sequence). The CDR3 has 18 residues. V shed 1 base and J 2 bases; nucleotides not matched to a gene: 12. This CDR3 reads CAWSGGQGVWEAGNTIYF. The CDR3, as DNA: TGTGCCTGGAGTGGGGGACAGGGTGTCTGGGAAGCTGGAAACACCATATATTTT.

V gene TRBV6-2 or TRBV6-3 combines with J gene TRBJ2-3; no clear D gene. The CDR3 runs 16 residues. V was trimmed by 6 bases and J by 3 bases, leaving 19 bases between them. Germline V gene lookup returns CDR1 MNHEY and CDR2 SVGEGT. CDR3 sequence reads: CASSPRRWHYTDTQYF. CDR3 bases: TGTGCCAGCAGCCCCAGACGCTGGCACTATACAGATACGCAGTATTTT.

The chain uses TRBV15 and TRBJ2-7; the match to TRBD1 covers 7 bases. The trim removed 4 bases at V and 1 base at J, leaving 10 bases unmatched. The CDR3 totals 16 residues. The V gene's germline CDR1 is LNHNV and CDR2 YYDKDF (reference sequence). The CDR3 is CATSTHRQGRSYEQYF. CDR3 in DNA: TGTGCCACCAGCACCCATAGACAGGGTAGGTCCTACGAGCAGTACTTC.

The CDR3 DNA is TGTGCCAGTACGCGGACTAGCGTGGATTCGAATGAGCAGTTCTTC. This gives the protein CASTRTSVDSNEQFF. The rearrangement uses TRBV19 and TRBJ2-1, with 9 positions matching TRBD2. This CDR3 contains 15 residues. The V segment lost 7 bases and the J segment 7 bases; nucleotides outside the gene matches: 11. Germline CDR1 LNHDA, CDR2 SQIVND (reference sequence).

This chain uses TRBV7-8 with TRBJ2-3; 9 nucleotides align to TRBD2. Germline V gene sequence: CDR1 SGHVS, CDR2 FQNEAQ. The ends lost 4 bases at V and 0 bases at J; junction bases unmatched: 2. This CDR3 contains 15 residues. The CDR3 DNA reads as TGTGCCAGCAGCTCGGCGGGGGGGAGCACAGATACGCAGTATTTT. It encodes CASSSAGGSTDTQYF.

In regard to this clone: The germline gene is not matched at one end of the junction; a read error may be the cause. Other nucleotide sequences in the sample specify the same CDR3. This chain uses TRBV19 with TRBJ1-5, with a tentative D call TRBD1 (5 bases). Looked up from germline, CDR1 is LNHDA and CDR2 is SQIVND (reference sequence). CDR3 size: 15 residues. The CDR3 here is CASREGQISNQPQHF. Written as DNA, the CDR3 is TGTGCCAGTAGGGAGGGGCAGATTAGCAATCAGCCTCAGCATTTT.

This clone was found a few times. The chain employs TRBV7-9 and TRBJ1-5; TRBD1 might be the D (6 bases). This CDR3 is built from 15 residues. Between the trimmed V and J ends, which lost 2 bases and 0 bases, there was a span of 8 bases. Germline V gene sequence: CDR1 SEHNR, CDR2 FQNEAQ (reference sequence). CDR3 loop: CASSLTGTSNQPQHF. The CDR3 nucleotides are TGTGCCAGCAGCTTAACAGGGACTAGCAATCAGCCCCAGCATTTT.

J is TRBJ1-4 and V is TRBV5-8, with D perhaps matching TRBD1 (6 bases). The CDR3 spans 14 residues. The V gene's germline CDR1 is SGHTS and CDR2 YDEGEE. Deletions cut 4 bases from V and 7 bases from J, with 14 bases between. The CDR3 sequence is CASSRQAYTEKLFF. The DNA of the CDR3 is TGTGCCAGCAGCCGACAGGCCTATACTGAAAAACTGTTTTTT.

V gene TRBV3-1 (or the pseudogene TRBV3-2) combines with J gene TRBJ2-7; 8 bases are a match to TRBD2. CDR3 length: 14 residues. V lost 0 bases to trimming and J lost 7 bases; unmatched junction nucleotides: 5. The germline gives CDR1 LGHDT, CDR2 YNNKEL (reference sequence). Here the CDR3 reads CASSQDTGGLEQYF. DNA of the CDR3: TGTGCCAGCAGCCAAGATACGGGGGGGCTTGAGCAGTACTTC.

The V gene is TRBV10-3, the J gene TRBJ1-1; D not certain. The CDR3 sequence is 14 residues long. Germline loops: CDR1 ENHRY, CDR2 SYGVKD. V shed 4 bases and J shed 0 bases, with 9 bases lying between them. The CDR3 nucleotides read TGTGCCATCAGTGTAACCGAGATGAACACTGAAGCTTTCTTT. Its translation is CAISVTEMNTEAFF.

The rearrangement uses TRBV6-4 and TRBJ2-2, with D maybe TRBD2 (6 bases). Trimming removed 3 bases from V and 6 bases from J, with 8 bases in between. This CDR3 spans 13 amino acids. Germline CDR1 and CDR2: MRHNA and SNTAGT. The CDR3 spells CASSEGEAGELFF. The CDR3 DNA reads as TGTGCCAGCAGTGAAGGGGAGGCCGGGGAGCTGTTTTTT.

This chain uses TRBV18 with TRBJ2-5; TRBD2 might be the D (5 bases). This CDR3 region has 18 residues. Germline CDR1 and CDR2: KGHSH and LQKENI. Trimming removed 2 bases at V and 1 base at J, with 20 bases between. The chain's CDR3 is CASSPILSKREPQETQYF. The DNA for the CDR3 is TGTGCCAGCTCACCAATTTTATCTAAGAGGGAGCCCCAAGAGACCCAGTACTTC.

To note about this clone: At one of its ends the junction is not consistent with the germline gene, which may arise from a read error. The V and J genes are TRBV5-5 and TRBJ1-2; 8 bases are shared with TRBD1. Germline CDR1 and CDR2: SGHKS and YYEKEE (reference sequence). The CDR3 extends over 15 amino acids. CDR3 DNA sequence: TGTGCCAACAGCTTGGCCGGACAGGGTGTGATTGGCTACACCTTC. Translation: CANSLAGQGVIGYTF.

The chain recombines TRBV9 with TRBJ2-2; 9 bases align to TRBD2. The CDR3 spans 18 residues. Per the germline V gene, CDR1 is SGDLS and CDR2 is YYNGEE. J lost 2 bases, V lost 3 bases, and 11 bases had no gene match. The CDR3 sequence: CASSARRAGGTNTGELFF. In nucleotides, the CDR3 is TGTGCCAGCAGCGCCAGGAGAGCGGGAGGTACTAACACCGGGGAGCTGTTTTTT.

The chain combines TRBV5-5 with TRBJ2-5; 9 nucleotides line up with TRBD2. CDR1 is SGHKS, CDR2 YYEKEE, per germline (reference sequence). The CDR3 loop spans 17 amino acids. V lost 4 bases and J lost 4; bases outside the gene matches: 14. As DNA, the CDR3 is TGTGCCAGCAGCCTCTCGGCCGCGGGAGGGCCCGTAGAGACCCAGTACTTC. Translating gives CASSLSAAGGPVETQYF.

This clone was seen just once. The CDR3 DNA follows: TGTGCCAGCAGTCCTCTTGGGCAGGGGGGATACAATGAGCAGTTCTTC. This gives the protein CASSPLGQGGYNEQFF. This chain uses TRBV28 with TRBJ2-1; a weak D match, TRBD1 (7 bases). Germline lookup yields CDR1 MDHEN and CDR2 SYDVKM. The CDR3 runs 16 residues. V was pared by 5 bases and J by 4 bases, with 18 bases between.

V is TRBV3-1 (or the pseudogene TRBV3-2) and J is TRBJ1-5; D remains ambiguous. Looked up from germline, CDR1 is LGHDT and CDR2 is YNNKEL (reference sequence). Trimming cost V 0 bases and J 6 bases, with 6 bases left between them. CDR3 length: 13 amino acids. DNA for the CDR3: TGTGCCAGCAGCCAAGATGGGCGTCAGCCCCAGCATTTT. It yields the protein CASSQDGRQPQHF.

V is TRBV5-4 and J is TRBJ2-5; D might be TRBD2 (6 bases). Germline V gene sequence: CDR1 SGHNT, CDR2 YYREEE (reference sequence). There are 12 residues in the CDR3. V was clipped by 4 bases and J by 4 bases, with 8 bases between them. CDR3 loop: CASSPEGETQYF. The DNA of the CDR3 is TGTGCCAGCAGCCCGGAGGGAGAGACCCAGTACTTC.

This clone was counted a single time. The CDR3 sequence is CASSRSGAGEKLGELFF. The CDR3 DNA is TGTGCCAGCAGCCGCTCGGGAGCGGGAGAAAAATTGGGGGAGCTGTTTTTT. The chain links TRBV3-1 (or the pseudogene TRBV3-2) to TRBJ2-2; TRBD2 aligns across 8 bases. Germline lookup yields CDR1 LGHDT and CDR2 YNNKEL (reference sequence). CDR3 length equals 17 residues. Losses at the gene ends were 4 bases for V and 8 bases for J; bases not matched to a gene: 15.